What follows is one TCR beta chain and its context. Its target is unknown. Germline CDR1 reads MDHEN; CDR2 reads SYDVKM. CDR3 length: 14 residues. The V and J ends lost 4 bases and 7 bases respectively, with 13 bases between them. This table comes from immunoSEQ multiplex PCR, and its TCRdb copy is limited to in-frame clones, with some not included. Among about 3,000 clones listed, around 84% were seen once. This sample was taken from a study of immune evolution from preneoplasia to lung adenocarcinoma. Findings and limits, study-wide: Normal lung had highest clonality; later lesions appeared denser, more diverse.

The source of this sequence is a person aged 55-79 years with lung adenocarcinoma. Material: FFPE adjacent normal lung tissue. The J gene is TRBJ1-4, the V gene TRBV28; the D gene is possibly TRBD1 (5 bases). The CDR3: CASSSSGLGEKLFF. The DNA for the CDR3 is TGTGCCAGCAGTTCCTCAGGGTTGGGTGAAAAACTGTTTTTT.